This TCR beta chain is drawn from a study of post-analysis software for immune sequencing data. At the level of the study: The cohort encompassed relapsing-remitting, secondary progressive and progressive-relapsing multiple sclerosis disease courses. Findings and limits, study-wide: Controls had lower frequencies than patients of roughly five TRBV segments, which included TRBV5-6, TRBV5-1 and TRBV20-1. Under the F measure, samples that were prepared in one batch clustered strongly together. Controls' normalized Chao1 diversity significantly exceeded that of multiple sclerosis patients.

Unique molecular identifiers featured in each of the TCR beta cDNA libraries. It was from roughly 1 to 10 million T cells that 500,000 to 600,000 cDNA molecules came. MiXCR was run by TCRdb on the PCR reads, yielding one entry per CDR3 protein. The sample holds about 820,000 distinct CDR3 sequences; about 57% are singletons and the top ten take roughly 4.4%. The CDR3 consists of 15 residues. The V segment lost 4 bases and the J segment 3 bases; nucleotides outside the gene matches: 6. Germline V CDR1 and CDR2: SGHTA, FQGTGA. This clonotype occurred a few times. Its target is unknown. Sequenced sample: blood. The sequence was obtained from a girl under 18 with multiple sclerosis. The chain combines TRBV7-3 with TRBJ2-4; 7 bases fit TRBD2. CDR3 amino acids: CASSSSGVGKNIQYF. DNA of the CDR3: TGTGCCAGCAGCTCCAGCGGGGTGGGCAAAAACATTCAGTACTTC. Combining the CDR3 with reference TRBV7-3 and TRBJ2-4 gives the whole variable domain GAGVSQTPSNKVTEKGKYVELRCDPISGHTALYWYRQSLGQGPEFLIYFQGTGAADDSGLPNDRFFAVRPEGSVSTLKIQRTERGDSAVYLCASSSSGVGKNIQYFGAGTRLSVL.